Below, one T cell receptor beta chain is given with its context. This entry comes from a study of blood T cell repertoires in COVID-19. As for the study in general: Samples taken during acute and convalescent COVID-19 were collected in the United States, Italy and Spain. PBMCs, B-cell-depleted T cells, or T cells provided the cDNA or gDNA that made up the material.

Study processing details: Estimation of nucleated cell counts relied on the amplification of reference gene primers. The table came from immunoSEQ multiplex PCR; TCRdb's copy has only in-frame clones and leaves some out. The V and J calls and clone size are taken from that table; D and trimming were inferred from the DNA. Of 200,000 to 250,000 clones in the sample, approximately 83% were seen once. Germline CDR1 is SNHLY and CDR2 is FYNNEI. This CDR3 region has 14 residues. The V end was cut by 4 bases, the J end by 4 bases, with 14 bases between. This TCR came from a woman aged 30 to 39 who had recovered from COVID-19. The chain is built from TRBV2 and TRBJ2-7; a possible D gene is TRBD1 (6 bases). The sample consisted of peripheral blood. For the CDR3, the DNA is TGTGCCAGCAGTGGGGCAGGGGTTACGTACGAGCAGTACTTC. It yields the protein CASSGAGVTYEQYF.